This T cell receptor beta chain comes out of a study of cytomegalovirus exposure and HLA in healthy donors (dated by TCRdb to 2015 to 2018). The study in broad terms: According to a later analysis, one platform produced both the 120 validation repertoires and the 666 repertoires of the first cohort. The study aimed to test whether signatures of past pathogen exposure could be identified by cataloging public T cell receptors. A separate validation cohort of 90 to 150 different subjects was used in addition to the 666-subject first cohort. To predict cytomegalovirus infection status, the study brought together high-throughput TCR immunosequencing, statistical association of individual TCRs with disease status, and machine learning. Here is what the overall study found, with its caveats: In vitro tests confirmed that a few of the cytomegalovirus-associated TCR beta chains recognize cytomegalovirus antigens. Of the cluster scores, around 95% were above 0 in a later analysis, which found that TCRs clustered in the first cohort also tended to co-occur in the 90 to 150 validation repertoires. The authors suggested that the approach could potentially be generalized to other disease states and immunological phenotypes. The study listed 164 TCR beta chains as associated with cytomegalovirus. All 120 or so repertoires were used to score co-occurrence in the validation cohort in a later analysis, because that analysis had no HLA typing for the cohort. Most TCR sequences were seen in very few donors, while some public TCRs were found in many individuals. In both the original and validation cohorts, the classifier was reported to diagnose cytomegalovirus status with high specificity and sensitivity.

This clone has a single count. Its antigen specificity is not known. The input lacks base qualities; no much larger clone sits a single base away. Donors formed part of the validation cohort, which comprised 120 subjects and was distinct from the first cohort of several hundred subjects. Libraries came from the immunoSEQ multiplex PCR assay. For the original study's pipeline: A statistical classification framework was developed to diagnose cytomegalovirus status using the catalog of TCR beta chain sequences. Entries here come from immuneACCESS through TCRdb and include only in-frame sequences with V and J called. Some clones fail to appear in such tables; in the studies checked, an unresolved V gene covers under half of the shortfall, and the cause of the remainder is unknown. The V and J calls and the clone size are those of that table, but D and trimming were determined from the DNA. This sample has about 110,000 clones in its table, and approximately 89% of those were observed once. The top ten clonotypes cover under 2% of the sample.

The sequencing input was PBMCs. This clonotype originated in a young woman in good health and CMV-seronegative.

This receptor has the CDR3 CASSPGLAGGLYNEQFF. The sequenced DNA is TGTGCCAGCAGTCCGGGACTAGCGGGAGGGCTCTACAATGAGCAGTTCTTC. The V gene is TRBV27 and the J gene is TRBJ2-1; the central 16 bases match TRBD2. Spanning cysteine to phenylalanine, the CDR3 consists of 17 amino acids. The only DNA kept is the CDR3, 51 bases in frame from the first base. CDR1 MNHEY and CDR2 SMNVEV are derived from the germline V gene (reference sequence). The junction shows trimming of 5 bases on V and 3 bases on J, and the gene matches do not reach 4 bases of it.